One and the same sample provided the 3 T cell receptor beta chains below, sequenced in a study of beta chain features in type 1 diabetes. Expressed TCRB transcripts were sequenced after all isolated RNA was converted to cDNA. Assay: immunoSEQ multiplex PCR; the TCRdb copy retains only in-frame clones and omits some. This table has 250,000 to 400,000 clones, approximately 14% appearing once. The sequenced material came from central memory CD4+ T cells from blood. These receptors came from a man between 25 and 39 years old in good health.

CDR3 sequence reads: CASSVGVGDLTGELFF. CDR3 nucleotide sequence: TGTGCCAGCAGCGTAGGAGTAGGGGACCTCACCGGGGAGCTGTTTTTT. The gene calls are TRBV9 and TRBJ2-2, with D perhaps being TRBD1 or TRBD2 (5 bases each). Germline lookup yields CDR1 SGDLS and CDR2 YYNGEE. Trimming removed 0 bases from V and 4 bases from J, with 13 bases in between. The CDR3 totals 16 residues. The full variable domain, in which reference TRBV9 and TRBJ2-2 provide the parts outside the CDR3, is DSGVTQTPKHLITATGQRVTLRCSPRSGDLSVYWYQQSLDQGLQFLIQYYNGEERAKGNILERFSAQQFPDLHSELNLSSLELGDSALYFCASSVGVGDLTGELFFGEGSRLTVL.

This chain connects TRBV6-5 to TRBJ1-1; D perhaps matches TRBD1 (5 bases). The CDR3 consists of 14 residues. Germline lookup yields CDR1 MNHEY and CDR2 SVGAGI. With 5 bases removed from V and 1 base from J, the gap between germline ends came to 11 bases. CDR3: CASSDWGENTEAFF. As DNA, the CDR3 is TGTGCCAGCAGTGACTGGGGGGAGAACACTGAAGCTTTCTTT.

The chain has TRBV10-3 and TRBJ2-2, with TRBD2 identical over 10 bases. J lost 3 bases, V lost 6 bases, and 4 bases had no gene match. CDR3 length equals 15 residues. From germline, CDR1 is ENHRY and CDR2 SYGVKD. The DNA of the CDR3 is TGTGCCATCAGACCTAGCGGGGGAGACACCGGGGAGCTGTTTTTT. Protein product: CAIRPSGGDTGELFF.